Below, 30 T cell receptor beta chains from the same sample are listed, as sequenced in a study of T cell repertoires in cytomegalovirus infection. Their specific antigens are unknown. One entry per CDR3 protein results from TCRdb running MiXCR on the reads. The sample records tens of thousands of distinct CDR3 sequences, approximately 20% being singletons. Sequencing was performed on PBMCs, sequenced either directly or after in vitro stimulation (not recorded which). The receptors were gathered from a human donor in good health (CMV status not recorded). Some clones in this sample may be carry-over from other donors' samples.

The rearrangement links TRBV19 to TRBJ2-3, with 12 bases fitting TRBD2. CDR3 length: 16 residues. Trimming took 4 bases from V and 2 from J; bases not matched to a gene: 4. CDR1 and CDR2 from the germline V gene are LNHDA and SQIVND (reference sequence). The CDR3 sequence: CASSTRTSGDTDTQYF. The CDR3 nucleotides read TGTGCCAGTAGTACGCGGACTAGCGGGGACACAGATACGCAGTATTTT.

In its sample, this clonotype was seen a few times. V is TRBV6-5 and J is TRBJ2-1, with a weak D call TRBD2 (7 bases). The V end was cut by 10 bases, the J end by 4 bases, with 17 bases between. This CDR3 is built from 14 residues. CDR1 is MNHEY and CDR2 is SVGAGI in the germline V gene. This CDR3 reads CATERGGRYNEQFF. Here the CDR3 DNA reads TGTGCCACCGAGAGGGGGGGGCGTTACAATGAGCAGTTCTTC.

This clonotype was counted between two and nine times. The chain employs TRBV6-5 and TRBJ2-2; 13 bases line up with TRBD2. The CDR3 loop spans 15 amino acids. The germline V gene has CDR1 MNHEY and CDR2 SVGAGI. V dropped 6 bases and J dropped 7; count of bases not matched to a gene: 5. Here the CDR3 DNA reads TGTGCCAGCAGATTCGGACTAGCGGGAGACGGGGAGCTGTTTTTT. This translates into CASRFGLAGDGELFF.

Remarks on this clonotype: One junction end does not reproduce the germline sequence, and a read error may be involved. The V gene is TRBV18, the J gene TRBJ2-2; no clear D. The germline V gene encodes CDR1 KGHSH and CDR2 LQKENI. This CDR3 has 17 amino acids. For the CDR3, the DNA is TGTGCCAGCTCACCAAACTCTTGGTTCGCGAACAACGGGGAGCTGTTTTTT. This sequence encodes CASSPNSWFANNGELFF.

The chain employs TRBV19 and TRBJ2-1; 12 nucleotides match TRBD1. The CDR3 totals 15 residues. Germline-derived CDR1 and CDR2 are LNHDA and SQIVND (reference sequence). V lost 3 bases to trimming and J lost 4 bases; unmatched junction nucleotides: 1. The CDR3 DNA sequence: TGTGCCAGTAGTATGGGACAGGGGGCTTACAATGAGCAGTTCTTC. It codes for CASSMGQGAYNEQFF. Supplemented by reference TRBV19 and TRBJ2-1, the full variable domain reads DGGITQSPKYLFRKEGQNVTLSCEQNLNHDAMYWYRQDPGQGLRLIYYSQIVNDFQKGDIAEGYSVSREKKESFPLTVTSAQKNPTAFYLCASSMGQGAYNEQFFGPGTRLTVL.

This clonotype was seen once. J is TRBJ1-5 and V is TRBV23-1, with 9 bases fitting TRBD1. TRBV23-1 is placed among ORFs of uncertain function. The CDR3 is 15 amino acids. J was trimmed by 2 bases and V by 6 bases; bases with no gene match: 5. CDR3 sequence reads: CASSRDRVGNQPQHF. The CDR3 DNA reads as TGCGCCAGCAGCCGGGACAGGGTGGGCAATCAGCCCCAGCATTTT.

This clonotype was counted a few times. This sequence joins TRBV27 and TRBJ2-1; TRBD2 matches 8 bases. The CDR3 has 18 amino acids. The J segment lost 3 bases and the V segment lost 6 bases, leaving 16 bases of the junction unmatched. The germline gives CDR1 MNHEY, CDR2 SMNVEV (reference sequence). The CDR3 coding sequence is TGTGCCAGCAGGCTCCGGCCGGGGGGGGGTGCCTACTACAATGAGCAGTTCTTC. Protein product: CASRLRPGGGAYYNEQFF.

This clonotype was counted ten times or more. V usage is TRBV7-9 and J usage is TRBJ1-1; maybe TRBD1 (5 bases). Trimming shortened V by 3 bases and J by 6 bases, and 8 bases separated the two germline ends. The CDR3 runs to 12 residues. From germline, CDR1 is SEHNR and CDR2 FQNEAQ (reference sequence). The chain's CDR3 is CASSFRGAEAFF. The CDR3 bases are TGTGCCAGCAGCTTCAGAGGGGCTGAAGCTTTCTTT.

This clonotype came up many times. The chain has TRBV4-1 and TRBJ1-5; 11 bases line up with TRBD1. CDR1 and CDR2 (germline): MGHRA, YSYEKL. V lost 0 bases and J lost 5; bases outside the gene matches: 0. CDR3 length: 15 residues. CDR3 DNA sequence: TGCGCCAGCAGCCAAGAGGGACAGGGGGATCAGCCCCAGCATTTT. This gives the protein CASSQEGQGDQPQHF.

V gene TRBV20-1 combines with J gene TRBJ2-1, with 11 positions matching TRBD2. The germline V gene has CDR1 DFQATT and CDR2 SNEGSKA (reference sequence). The CDR3 totals 15 residues. V was clipped by 1 base and J by 8 bases; unmatched bases: 7. CDR3 coding DNA: TGCAGTGCTAGAGGGGGACTAGCGGTTTGGGATGAGCAGTTCTTC. It yields the protein CSARGGLAVWDEQFF.

V usage is TRBV5-1 and J usage is TRBJ2-5, with D hard to call. Trimming left V 4 bases short and J 2 bases short, with 3 bases between. CDR3 length: 11 residues. Germline values: CDR1 SGHRS, CDR2 YFSETQ. Here the CDR3 reads CASSRQETQYF. In DNA, the CDR3 is TGCGCCAGCAGCCGTCAAGAGACCCAGTACTTC.

This clonotype appeared many times. This chain joins TRBV7-9 and TRBJ2-2; tentative D call: TRBD1 (5 bases). Germline CDR1 and CDR2: SEHNR and FQNEAQ (reference sequence). V lost 2 bases, J lost 6 bases, and 13 bases lay in between. The CDR3 runs to 15 residues. The CDR3 bases are TGTGCCAGCAGCTTAAGCAGGGTTGGGCCCGGGGAGCTGTTTTTT. Protein product: CASSLSRVGPGELFF.

The chain combines TRBV5-1 with TRBJ2-2; D is undetermined. CDR3 length: 12 amino acids. Germline values: CDR1 SGHRS, CDR2 YFSETQ. V lost 5 bases and J lost 6, with 8 bases in between. CDR3 in DNA: TGCGCCAGCAGGAAGTGGCCCGGGGAGCTGTTTTTT. Its translation: CASRKWPGELFF. Full variable domain (rest looked up from reference TRBV5-1 and TRBJ2-2): KAGVTQTPRYLIKTRGQQVTLSCSPISGHRSVSWYQQTPGQGLQFLFEYFSETQRNKGNFPGRFSGRQFSNSRSEMNVSTLELGDSALYLCASRKWPGELFFGEGSRLTVL.

In its sample, this clonotype was seen a few times. The chain uses TRBV12-3 or TRBV12-4 and TRBJ1-3; D unclear. V lost 2 bases and J lost 16, with 12 bases in between. The CDR3 consists of 11 residues. DNA of the CDR3: TGTGCCAGCAGTTTAAGGGCGCGGTTGTATTTT. Translating gives CASSLRARLYF.

The J gene is TRBJ1-1, the V gene TRBV20-1; a weak D match, TRBD1 (6 bases). Germline loops: CDR1 DFQATT, CDR2 SNEGSKA (reference sequence). Trimming removed 6 bases from V and 8 bases from J, with 25 bases in between. The CDR3 runs to 15 residues. The CDR3 nucleotides are TGCAGTGCACGCGACAGGAAACAGGGTTTAGGCGAAGCTTTCTTT. Protein: CSARDRKQGLGEAFF.

This clonotype was counted ten times or more. The V gene is TRBV11-2, the J gene TRBJ2-5; 10 nucleotides line up with TRBD2. This CDR3 comprises 15 residues. The J segment lost 5 bases and the V segment lost 5 bases, leaving 8 bases of the junction unmatched. The germline V gene encodes CDR1 SGHAT and CDR2 FQNNGV. For the CDR3, the DNA is TGTGCCAGCAGCCAAGGACTAGCGGAAATGGAGACCCAGTACTTC. It codes for CASSQGLAEMETQYF. Looking up the rest from reference TRBV11-2 and TRBJ2-5 gives the full variable domain: EAGVAQSPRYKIIEKRQSVAFWCNPISGHATLYWYQQILGQGPKLLIQFQNNGVVDDSQLPKDRFSAERLKGVDSTLKIQPAKLEDSAVYLCASSQGLAEMETQYFGPGTRLLVL.

This clonotype was observed a few times. The chain combines TRBV28 with TRBJ1-4, with D unresolved. Germline V gene data show CDR1 as MDHEN and CDR2 as SYDVKM. There are 12 residues in the CDR3. V lost 10 bases and J lost 3, with 9 bases in between. The CDR3: CATGDSNEKLFF. CDR3 sequence (DNA): TGTGCCACCGGGGATTCTAATGAAAAACTGTTTTTT.

This clonotype has just a few counts. The V gene is TRBV7-9, the J gene TRBJ2-3; D gene ambiguous. The CDR3 extends over 15 amino acids. V lost 0 bases and J 1 base, leaving 8 bases between the germline ends. The germline gives CDR1 SEHNR, CDR2 FQNEAQ (reference sequence). In DNA form, the CDR3 reads TGTGCCAGCAGCTTAGCCATAAGCGGCACAGATACGCAGTATTTT. Its protein is CASSLAISGTDTQYF.

This sequence joins TRBV19 and TRBJ1-1, with D uncertain. The ends were cut back, 5 bases at V and 1 base at J, with 11 bases in the middle. The germline V gene has CDR1 LNHDA and CDR2 SQIVND (reference sequence). The CDR3 extends over 14 amino acids. CDR3 nucleotides: TGTGCCAGTAGTGGTCGGGCCTCGAACACTGAAGCTTTCTTT. Its protein is CASSGRASNTEAFF.

This clonotype occurred many times. This rearrangement joins TRBV7-9 to TRBJ2-7; D not certain. Germline V gene sequence: CDR1 SEHNR, CDR2 FQNEAQ (reference sequence). Trimming removed 1 base from V and 3 bases from J, with 1 base in between. The CDR3 length is 11 residues. The CDR3 sequence is CASSLVYEQYF. The CDR3 DNA reads as TGTGCCAGCAGCTTAGTCTACGAGCAGTACTTC.

This clonotype has a handful of counts. The rearrangement links TRBV7-8 to TRBJ2-3, with TRBD2 matching 11 bases. Germline loops: CDR1 SGHVS, CDR2 FQNEAQ. The CDR3 is 16 residues long. J was trimmed by 3 bases and V by 2 bases; bases with no gene match: 4. The CDR3 DNA is TGTGCCAGCAGCTTACTAGCGGGAGGATCTACAGATACGCAGTATTTT. Translated: CASSLLAGGSTDTQYF.

A few counts support this clonotype. The V gene is TRBV15, the J gene TRBJ2-5; possible D gene TRBD1, 6 bases. CDR1 LNHNV and CDR2 YYDKDF come from the germline V gene (reference sequence). This CDR3 region has 17 residues. Trimming took off 3 bases at V and 5 bases at J, with 22 bases between the two ends. CDR3 amino acids: CATSSVVDRIYLETQYF. The CDR3 bases are TGTGCCACCAGCAGCGTAGTTGACAGGATCTATCTGGAGACCCAGTACTTC. Full variable domain (remainder filled in from reference TRBV15 and TRBJ2-5): DAMVIQNPRYQVTQFGKPVTLSCSQTLNHNVMYWYQQKSSQAPKLLFHYYDKDFNNEADTPDNFQSRRPNTSFCFLDIRSPGLGDTAMYLCATSSVVDRIYLETQYFGPGTRLLVL.

This clonotype has just a few counts. The rearrangement links TRBV29-1 to TRBJ2-5, with 11 nucleotides matching TRBD2. Germline V lookup: CDR1 SQVTM, CDR2 ANQGSEA. The CDR3 covers 14 residues. The J segment lost 6 bases and the V segment lost 8 bases, leaving 11 bases of the junction unmatched. As DNA, the CDR3 is TGCAGCATCCTAGCGACTAGCGGGAAGAAGACCCAGTACTTC. This encodes CSILATSGKKTQYF.

This clonotype was detected many times. The rearrangement links TRBV5-4 to TRBJ2-1, with 7 nucleotides matching TRBD1. The CDR3 has 14 residues. The germline V gene encodes CDR1 SGHNT and CDR2 YYREEE (reference sequence). V shed 6 bases, J shed 4 bases, and the junction held 7 bases outside the gene matches. The CDR3 region has the DNA TGTGCCAGCACCAACAGGGGTCGGTACAATGAGCAGTTCTTC. Translating it yields CASTNRGRYNEQFF. Full variable domain (outside the CDR3, taken from reference TRBV5-4 and TRBJ2-1): ETGVTQSPTHLIKTRGQQVTLRCSSQSGHNTVSWYQQALGQGPQFIFQYYREEENGRGNFPPRFSGLQFPNYSSELNVNALELDDSALYLCASTNRGRYNEQFFGPGTRLTVL.

This clonotype was seen more than once but under ten times. This chain connects TRBV7-6 to TRBJ2-6; D remains ambiguous. This CDR3 spans 15 amino acids. From germline, CDR1 is SGHVS and CDR2 FNYEAQ. Trimming removed 4 bases from V and 0 bases from J, with 7 bases in between. CDR3 protein: CASSSFSSGANVLTF. The CDR3 DNA follows: TGTGCCAGCAGCTCCTTTTCCTCTGGGGCCAACGTCCTGACTTTC.

The chain links TRBV6-1 to TRBJ1-1; possibly TRBD1 for D (5 bases). The CDR3 contains 11 residues. Deletions cut 7 bases from V and 11 bases from J, with 14 bases between. Germline CDR1 is MNHNS and CDR2 is SASEGT. This CDR3 is CASNPWDQAFF. The CDR3 nucleotides are TGTGCCAGCAACCCCTGGGACCAGGCTTTCTTT.

This clonotype was seen only a few times. The gene calls are TRBV4-1 and TRBJ1-2; D unclear. The CDR3 sequence is 15 residues long. Trimming took 2 bases from V and 3 from J, leaving 13 bases between them. CDR1 is MGHRA and CDR2 is YSYEKL in the germline V gene. The CDR3 here is CASSQWTSNDYGYTF. Written as DNA, the CDR3 is TGCGCCAGCAGCCAATGGACGTCGAACGACTATGGCTACACCTTC.

This clonotype was observed once. At one end the junction does not follow the germline gene, possibly because of a read error. The V and J genes are TRBV27 and TRBJ2-1, with TRBD2 matching 11 bases. The CDR3 has 19 residues. The germline gives CDR1 MNHEY, CDR2 SMNVEV (reference sequence). The DNA of the CDR3 is TGTGCCAGCAGTTTATGGCCTAGCGGGGGGACATCGGTAGACAATGAGCAGCTCTTC. Encoded protein: CASSLWPSGGTSVDNEQLF.

The rearrangement uses TRBV12-3 or TRBV12-4 and TRBJ1-1; 7 bases map to TRBD1. V lost 2 bases and J lost 11; bases outside the gene matches: 8. There are 13 residues in the CDR3. The CDR3 region is CASSLWDSAKAFF. CDR3 DNA sequence: TGTGCCAGCAGTTTATGGGACAGTGCCAAGGCTTTCTTT.

Note on this clonotype: Its ends do not fully match the called genes, so a read error is possible. This chain's CDR3 is CASSLRWDRGLLLDF. For the CDR3, the DNA is TGTGCCAGCAGCTTACGTTGGGACAGGGGACTTCTATTGGACTTC. This chain connects TRBV6-2 or TRBV6-3 to TRBJ2-7, with 10 bases identical to TRBD1. The germline gives CDR1 MNHEY, CDR2 SVGEGT. This CDR3 is built from 15 residues.